This T cell receptor beta chain was sequenced in a study of radiotherapy plus CTLA-4 blockade in lung cancer. Study-wide context: In approximately 17% of patients, objective responses were seen; 30% to 35% had disease control. Study-wide points: Reports state that early shifts in blood T cell clones, with interferon-beta, best predicted response. Blood saw expansion of tumor-derived TCR clones after radiotherapy plus ipilimumab.

Chemo-refractory metastatic non-small-cell lung cancer patients were treated with focal radiation plus CTLA-4 blockade with ipilimumab. V lost 1 base, J lost 3 bases, and 8 bases stayed unmatched. The CDR3 is made up of 16 amino acids. Germline V lookup: CDR1 LGHNA, CDR2 YSLEER. Assay used: immunoSEQ multiplex PCR; TCRdb lists only in-frame clones, some missing. The data contain approximately 28,000 clones, 75% to 85% of them singletons. In the case of this clone: The antigen remains unidentified.

Material: peripheral blood, obtained from a patient treated with radiotherapy plus ipilimumab. The gene calls are TRBV4-3 and TRBJ1-2; the match to TRBD1 covers 7 bases. The TCR was taken from a human donor with non-small cell lung cancer that progressed on radiotherapy plus ipilimumab. This CDR3 reads CASSQGSDRDYYGYTF. The CDR3 region has the DNA TGCGCCAGCAGCCAAGGCTCAGACAGGGACTACTATGGCTACACCTTC.